Following are 23 T cell receptor beta chains from one sample sequenced in a study of breast tumors, draining lymph nodes, adjacent tissues. Via MiXCR, TCRdb re-called the multiplex PCR reads, giving one row per CDR3 protein. The sample shows under 250,000 distinct CDR3 sequences, about 34% of them seen only once. Samples came from axillary lymph nodes draining the breast cancer. Sequencing input: axillary lymph node tissue. All receptors derive from a female donor with breast cancer. Some clones in this sample may be carry-over from other donors' samples.

This clonotype was counted many times. The chain has TRBV28 and TRBJ2-5; 10 bases match TRBD2. This CDR3 is 16 amino acids long. Germline V gene lookup returns CDR1 MDHEN and CDR2 SYDVKM. The J segment lost 4 bases and the V segment lost 2 bases, leaving 7 bases of the junction unmatched. The CDR3 DNA is TGTGCCAGCAGTTTAGAAGGCAGCGGGAGGGGAGAGACCCAGTACTTC. Translating gives CASSLEGSGRGETQYF.

This sequence joins TRBV7-9 and TRBJ2-5; the D gene is possibly TRBD1 (7 bases). Germline assignment: CDR1 SEHNR and CDR2 FQNEAQ (reference sequence). The V and J ends lost 6 bases and 6 bases respectively, with 14 bases between them. The CDR3 sequence is 13 residues long. CDR3 protein: CASRVQGGKTQYF. Here the CDR3 DNA reads TGTGCCAGCAGGGTTCAGGGGGGTAAGACCCAGTACTTC.

This clonotype came up many times. V usage is TRBV6-6 and J usage is TRBJ1-5, with a tentative D call TRBD1 (5 bases). Trimming pared 2 bases from V and 4 bases from J, leaving 9 bases between. CDR1 MNHNY and CDR2 SVGAGI come from the germline V gene (reference sequence). The CDR3 runs to 14 residues. CDR3 nucleotide sequence: TGTGCCAGCAGTTACGGTGGGGGAAATCAGCCCCAGCATTTT. Its translation is CASSYGGGNQPQHF.

This clonotype came up many times. The genes are TRBV19 and TRBJ2-5; TRBD2 agrees at 8 bases. The CDR3 runs 14 residues. Trimming at V came to 7 bases and at J to 5 bases, leaving 9 bases not matched to a gene. CDR1 LNHDA and CDR2 SQIVND come from the germline V gene (reference sequence). Written as DNA, the CDR3 is TGTGCCAGTAATAAAGGGACTAGTTTTGAGACCCAGTACTTC. Its protein is CASNKGTSFETQYF.

In its sample, this clonotype was seen many times. The V call is TRBV4-1, the J call TRBJ2-4; D gene ambiguous. Trimming pared 0 bases from V and 1 base from J, leaving 7 bases between. CDR1 is MGHRA and CDR2 is YSYEKL in the germline V gene. The CDR3 spans 15 residues. The CDR3 spells CASSQEDGAKNIQYF. CDR3 sequence (DNA): TGCGCCAGCAGCCAAGAGGATGGGGCCAAAAACATTCAGTACTTC.

As to this clonotype: In this CDR3 the conserved last residue, phenylalanine or tryptophan, is missing, so a read error is likely. Because the CDR3's place on the DNA is in doubt, the DNA is left out and the CDR3 is given as listed by TCRdb. V usage is TRBV29-1 and J usage is TRBJ1-2. The CDR3 region is 12 residues in length, termini included. CDR1 is SQVTM and CDR2 is ANQGSEA in the germline V gene. The CDR3: CSVVGANYGHTS.

This clonotype was seen at least ten times. This chain connects TRBV6-2 or TRBV6-3 to TRBJ1-5; D gene ambiguous. The length of the CDR3 is 13 residues. Trimming stripped 7 bases from V and 4 bases from J, with 11 bases between. Germline CDR1 and CDR2: MNHEY and SVGEGT. For the CDR3, the DNA is TGTGCCAGCACCCTTACACGGAATCAGCCCCAGCATTTT. It encodes CASTLTRNQPQHF.

This clonotype was found many times. The rearrangement joins TRBV4-1 to TRBJ1-5; possibly TRBD1 for D (5 bases). The CDR3 loop spans 16 amino acids. V was pared by 0 bases and J by 7 bases, with 16 bases between. Looked up from germline, CDR1 is MGHRA and CDR2 is YSYEKL. The CDR3 region has the DNA TGCGCCAGCAGCCAAGATAAAGGGGAATCGTGGCAGCCCCAGCATTTT. Amino acids: CASSQDKGESWQPQHF.

This chain connects TRBV11-3 to TRBJ2-3, with 9 bases fitting TRBD1. Germline V gene data show CDR1 as SGHNT and CDR2 as YENEEA. Losses at the gene ends were 5 bases for V and 3 bases for J; bases not matched to a gene: 6. This CDR3 has 15 amino acids. The CDR3 loop is CASSRVQGATDTQYF. CDR3 nucleotides: TGTGCCAGCAGCCGCGTACAGGGGGCAACAGATACGCAGTATTTT.

This clonotype was observed at least ten times. This sequence joins TRBV30 and TRBJ2-7, with a weak D call TRBD2 (6 bases). The CDR3 is 13 amino acids. Germline assignment: CDR1 GTSNPN and CDR2 SVGIG (reference sequence). V was trimmed by 1 base and J by 7 bases, leaving 14 bases between them. In DNA form, the CDR3 reads TGTGCCTGGAGTGGATCTAGACGGGGGGAGCAGTACTTC. This encodes CAWSGSRRGEQYF.

This clonotype was counted many times. The chain has TRBV11-3 and TRBJ2-2; 8 nucleotides align to TRBD2. CDR1 and CDR2 from the germline V gene are SGHNT and YENEEA. Germline trimming cut 5 bases from V and 5 bases from J; bases unmatched to any gene: 7. This CDR3 contains 15 residues. The CDR3 loop reads CASSLTRGGTGELFF. The CDR3 bases are TGTGCCAGCAGCCTCACCCGGGGGGGTACCGGGGAGCTGTTTTTT.

This clonotype appeared many times. The J gene is TRBJ1-2, the V gene TRBV2; 7 bases fit TRBD1. This CDR3 is built from 14 residues. Germline lookup yields CDR1 SNHLY and CDR2 FYNNEI. The J segment lost 8 bases and the V segment lost 6 bases, leaving 12 bases of the junction unmatched. The CDR3 region has the DNA TGTGCCAGCAGCATACAGGGGTCGCCTCAGGGCTACACCTTC. Protein product: CASSIQGSPQGYTF. Drawing the rest from reference TRBV2 and TRBJ1-2, the complete variable domain is EPEVTQTPSHQVTQMGQEVILRCVPISNHLYFYWYRQILGQKVEFLVSFYNNEISEKSEIFDDQFSVERPDGSNFTLKIRSTKLEDSAMYFCASSIQGSPQGYTFGSGTRLTVV.

The chain employs TRBV7-2 and TRBJ1-4, with no clear D. CDR3 size: 16 residues. From germline, CDR1 is SGHTA and CDR2 FQGNSA. V lost 2 bases to trimming and J lost 4 bases, with 14 bases between them. The chain's CDR3 is CASSLSLAAGNEKLFF. The CDR3, as DNA: TGTGCCAGCAGCTTATCTCTGGCGGCAGGTAATGAAAAACTGTTTTTT.

This clonotype was counted many times. The chain couples TRBV11-2 to TRBJ2-1; 8 bases match TRBD2. This CDR3 has 14 amino acids. CDR1 is SGHAT, CDR2 FQNNGV, per germline. V was pared by 4 bases and J by 3 bases, with 2 bases of the junction left unmatched. The CDR3 is CASSWTSNYNEQFF. CDR3 DNA sequence: TGTGCCAGCAGCTGGACTAGCAACTACAATGAGCAGTTCTTC.

At least ten counts were recorded for this clonotype. The chain employs TRBV19 and TRBJ1-5; D unresolved. The CDR3 is 14 residues long. Trimming removed 3 bases at V and 2 bases at J, with 8 bases between. Germline V CDR1 and CDR2: LNHDA, SQIVND (reference sequence). The CDR3 loop reads CASSIWAGNQPQHF. CDR3 in DNA: TGTGCCAGTAGTATCTGGGCAGGCAATCAGCCCCAGCATTTT.

The genes are TRBV7-2 and TRBJ2-1; 7 nucleotides line up with TRBD2. Germline V gene sequence: CDR1 SGHTA, CDR2 FQGNSA. J gave up 10 bases and V 7 bases, and 25 bases lay outside the gene matches. The CDR3 runs to 18 residues. In DNA form, the CDR3 reads TGTGCCAGCAACTCCGGGGAAGCGGGATTCAGGTTGCGACGGGAGCAGTTCTTC. Residues: CASNSGEAGFRLRREQFF.

This clonotype has ten or more counts. The chain employs TRBV5-1 and TRBJ2-1, with 7 bases identical to TRBD1. Germline CDR1 and CDR2: SGHRS and YFSETQ. The CDR3 contains 15 residues. V shed 5 bases and J 4 bases; nucleotides not matched to a gene: 9. The CDR3 protein is CASRYTGAQYNEQFF. The CDR3, as DNA: TGCGCCAGCAGGTATACAGGGGCCCAATACAATGAGCAGTTCTTC. Looking up the rest from reference TRBV5-1 and TRBJ2-1 gives the full variable domain: KAGVTQTPRYLIKTRGQQVTLSCSPISGHRSVSWYQQTPGQGLQFLFEYFSETQRNKGNFPGRFSGRQFSNSRSEMNVSTLELGDSALYLCASRYTGAQYNEQFFGPGTRLTVL.

There are many counts of this clonotype. The rearrangement links TRBV6-2 or TRBV6-3 to TRBJ2-1, with 9 nucleotides matching TRBD2. V was pared by 8 bases and J by 2 bases, with 7 bases of the junction left unmatched. The CDR3 spans 15 residues. The germline CDR1 and CDR2 sequences are MNHEY and SVGEGT. CDR3 DNA: TGTGCCAGCGGGGGGGCTAGCGGGGCCTACAATGAGCAGTTCTTC. Translating it yields CASGGASGAYNEQFF.

The CDR3 loop is CSGRVNSGNTIYF. The CDR3 DNA is TGCAGTGGGCGGGTGAACTCTGGAAACACCATATATTTT. This chain connects TRBV20-1 to TRBJ1-3; D is unresolved. CDR1 and CDR2 from the germline V gene are DFQATT and SNEGSKA (reference sequence). V lost 7 bases and J 0 bases, leaving 10 bases between the germline ends. The CDR3 totals 13 residues.

This clonotype was seen a handful of times. The chain recombines TRBV5-6 with TRBJ2-3; no clear D. Germline assignment: CDR1 SGHDT and CDR2 YYEEEE. This CDR3 spans 15 amino acids. With 0 bases removed from V and 3 bases from J, the gap between germline ends came to 11 bases. The CDR3 DNA is TGTGCCAGCAGCTTGGGGAGTTATCCGACAGATACGCAGTATTTT. Amino acid sequence: CASSLGSYPTDTQYF. Full variable domain (outside the CDR3, taken from reference TRBV5-6 and TRBJ2-3): DAGVTQSPTHLIKTRGQQVTLRCSPKSGHDTVSWYQQALGQGPQFIFQYYEEEERQRGNFPDRFSGHQFPNYSSELNVNALLLGDSALYLCASSLGSYPTDTQYFGPGTRLTVL.

This clonotype was counted between two and nine times. This could be a read error, since a much larger clone is one nucleotide away. This rearrangement joins TRBV20-1 to TRBJ2-7; tentatively, D is TRBD1 (6 bases). V was clipped by 3 bases and J by 6 bases, with 18 bases between them. The CDR3 contains 14 residues. Germline V gene data show CDR1 as DFQATT and CDR2 as SNEGSKA (reference sequence). The CDR3 spells CSASAPGTPPEQYF. In nucleotides, the CDR3 is TGCAGTGCTAGTGCCCCCGGGACACCTCCCGAGCAGTACTTC.

The rearrangement uses TRBV10-3 and TRBJ1-4; D gene unclear. CDR1 ENHRY and CDR2 SYGVKD come from the germline V gene. This CDR3 is 13 amino acids long. The V gene lost 2 bases and the J gene lost 3 bases, with 4 bases spanning the gap. Here the CDR3 reads CAISEGANEKLFF. CDR3 coding DNA: TGTGCCATCAGTGAGGGGGCTAATGAAAAACTGTTTTTT.

This clonotype came up a few times. The chain couples TRBV4-1 to TRBJ2-1; D call uncertain. Trimming stripped 1 base from V and 0 bases from J, with 7 bases between. Germline CDR1 reads MGHRA; CDR2 reads YSYEKL. The CDR3 spans 15 residues. The CDR3 loop reads CASSQAVSSYNEQFF. DNA of the CDR3: TGCGCCAGCAGCCAAGCAGTAAGCTCCTACAATGAGCAGTTCTTC.